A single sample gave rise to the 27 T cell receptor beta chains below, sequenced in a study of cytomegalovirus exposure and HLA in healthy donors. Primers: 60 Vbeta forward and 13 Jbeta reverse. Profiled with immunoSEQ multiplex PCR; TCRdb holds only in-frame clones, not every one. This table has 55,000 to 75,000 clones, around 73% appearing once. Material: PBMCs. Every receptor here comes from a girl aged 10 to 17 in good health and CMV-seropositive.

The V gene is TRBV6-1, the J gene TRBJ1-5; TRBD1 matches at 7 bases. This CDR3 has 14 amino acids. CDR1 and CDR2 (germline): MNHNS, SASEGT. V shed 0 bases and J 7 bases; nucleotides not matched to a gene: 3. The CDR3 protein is CASSEAHRGQPQHF. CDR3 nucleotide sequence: TGTGCCAGCAGTGAAGCTCACAGGGGACAGCCCCAGCATTTT.

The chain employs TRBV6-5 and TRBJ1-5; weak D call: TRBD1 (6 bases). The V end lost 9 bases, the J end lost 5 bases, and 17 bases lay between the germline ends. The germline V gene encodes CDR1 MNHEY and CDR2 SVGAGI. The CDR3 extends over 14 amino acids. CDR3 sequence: CARACRGGYQPQHF. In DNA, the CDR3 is TGTGCCAGAGCGTGTCGAGGGGGATATCAGCCCCAGCATTTT.

This chain's CDR3 is CASSLASGPPDTQYF. The CDR3, as DNA: TGTGCCAGCAGTCTGGCTAGCGGTCCACCAGATACGCAGTATTTT. V gene TRBV2 combines with J gene TRBJ2-3; 7 nucleotides line up with TRBD2. The germline gives CDR1 SNHLY, CDR2 FYNNEI. The CDR3 spans 15 residues. Unmatched junction bases numbered 9, after V lost 5 bases and J lost 4 bases.

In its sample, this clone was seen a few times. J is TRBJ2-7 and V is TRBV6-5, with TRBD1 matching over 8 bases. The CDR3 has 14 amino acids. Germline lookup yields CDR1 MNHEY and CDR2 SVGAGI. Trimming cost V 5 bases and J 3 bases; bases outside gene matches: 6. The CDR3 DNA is TGTGCCAGCAGTCGGGACAGGCTGGGCTACGAGCAGTACTTC. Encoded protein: CASSRDRLGYEQYF.

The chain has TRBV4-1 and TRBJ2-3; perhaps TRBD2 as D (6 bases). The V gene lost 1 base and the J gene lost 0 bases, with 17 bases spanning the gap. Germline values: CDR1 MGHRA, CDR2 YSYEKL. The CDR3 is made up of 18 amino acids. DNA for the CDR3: TGCGCCAGCAGCCAAGTCGTCGGGGGAAGCCCTAGCACAGATACGCAGTATTTT. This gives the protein CASSQVVGGSPSTDTQYF.

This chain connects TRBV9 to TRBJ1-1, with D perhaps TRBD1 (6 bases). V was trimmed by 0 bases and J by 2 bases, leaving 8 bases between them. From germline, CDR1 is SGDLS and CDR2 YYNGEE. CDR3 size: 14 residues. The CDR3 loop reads CASSVARGNTEAFF. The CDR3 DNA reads TGTGCCAGCAGCGTAGCCAGGGGAAACACTGAAGCTTTCTTT.

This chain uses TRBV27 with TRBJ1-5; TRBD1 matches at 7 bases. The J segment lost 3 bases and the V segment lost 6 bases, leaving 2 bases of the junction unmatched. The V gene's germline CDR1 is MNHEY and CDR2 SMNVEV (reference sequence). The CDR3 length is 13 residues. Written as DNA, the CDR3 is TGTGCCAGCAGCGACAGGGACAATCAGCCCCAGCATTTT. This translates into CASSDRDNQPQHF.

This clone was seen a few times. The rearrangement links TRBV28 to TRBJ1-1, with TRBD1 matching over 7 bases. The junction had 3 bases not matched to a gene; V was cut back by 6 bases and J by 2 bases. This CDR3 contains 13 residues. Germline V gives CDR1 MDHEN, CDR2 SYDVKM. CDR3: CASRGTVNTEAFF. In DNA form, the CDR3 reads TGTGCCAGCAGGGGGACAGTTAACACTGAAGCTTTCTTT.

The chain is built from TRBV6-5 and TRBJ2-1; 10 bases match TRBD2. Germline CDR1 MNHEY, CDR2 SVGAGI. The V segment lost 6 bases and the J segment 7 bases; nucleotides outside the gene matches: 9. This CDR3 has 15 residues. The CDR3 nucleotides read TGTGCCAGCAGCCCGTTTAGCGGGGGGTCGAATGAGCAGTTCTTC. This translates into CASSPFSGGSNEQFF.

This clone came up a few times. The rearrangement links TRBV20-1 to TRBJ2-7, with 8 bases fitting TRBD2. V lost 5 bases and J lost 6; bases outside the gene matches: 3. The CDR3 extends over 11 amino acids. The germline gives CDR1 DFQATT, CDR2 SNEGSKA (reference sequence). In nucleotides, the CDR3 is TGCAGTGCTGAGCGGGAGCTCGAGCAGTACTTC. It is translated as CSAERELEQYF.

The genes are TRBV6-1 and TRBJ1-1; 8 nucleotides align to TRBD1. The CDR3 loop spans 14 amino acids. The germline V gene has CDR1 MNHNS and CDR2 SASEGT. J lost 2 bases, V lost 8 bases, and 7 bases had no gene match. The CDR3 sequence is CASRNRGVNTEAFF. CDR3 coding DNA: TGTGCCAGCCGTAACAGGGGGGTTAACACTGAAGCTTTCTTT.

The CDR3 DNA sequence: TGCGCCAGCAGCTTGATTCCGGGACAGGACTATGGCTACACCTTC. As protein: CASSLIPGQDYGYTF. The chain uses TRBV5-1 and TRBJ1-2; TRBD1 agrees at 8 bases. The germline V gene encodes CDR1 SGHRS and CDR2 YFSETQ. The CDR3 runs 15 residues. V gave up 1 base and J gave up 3 bases; unmatched junction bases: 5.

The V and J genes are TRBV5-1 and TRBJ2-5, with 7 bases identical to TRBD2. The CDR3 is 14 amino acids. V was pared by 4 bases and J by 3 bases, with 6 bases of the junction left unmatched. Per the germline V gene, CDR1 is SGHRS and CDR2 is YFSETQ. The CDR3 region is CASSASGIEETQYF. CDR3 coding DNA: TGCGCCAGCAGCGCTAGCGGCATAGAAGAGACCCAGTACTTC.

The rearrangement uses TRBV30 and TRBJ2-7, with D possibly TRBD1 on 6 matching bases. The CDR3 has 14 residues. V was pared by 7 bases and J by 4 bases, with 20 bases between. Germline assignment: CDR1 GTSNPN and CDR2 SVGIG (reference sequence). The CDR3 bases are TGTGCCTTAAGTACAGGGCGGAGGATATACGAGCAGTACTTC. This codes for CALSTGRRIYEQYF.

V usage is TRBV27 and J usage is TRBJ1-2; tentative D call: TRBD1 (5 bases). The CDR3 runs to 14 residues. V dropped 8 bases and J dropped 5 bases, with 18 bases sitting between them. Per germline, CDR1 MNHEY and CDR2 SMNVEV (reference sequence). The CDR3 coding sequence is TGTGCCAGCGGCGCAGGGTCTCTGGGGTATGGCTACACCTTC. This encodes CASGAGSLGYGYTF.

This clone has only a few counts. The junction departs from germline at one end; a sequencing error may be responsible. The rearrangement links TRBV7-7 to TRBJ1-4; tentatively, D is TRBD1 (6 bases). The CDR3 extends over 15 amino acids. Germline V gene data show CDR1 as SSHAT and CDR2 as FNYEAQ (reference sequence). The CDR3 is CASSPTGNTNEKLFF. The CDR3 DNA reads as TGTGCTAGCAGCCCTACAGGGAACACTAATGAAAAACTGTTTTTT. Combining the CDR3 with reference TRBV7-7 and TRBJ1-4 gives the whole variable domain GAGVSQSPRYKVTKRGQDVTLRCDPISSHATLYWYQQALGQGPEFLTYFNYEAQPDKSGLPSDRFSAERPEGSISTLTIQRTEQRDSAMYRCASSPTGNTNEKLFFGSGTQLSVL.

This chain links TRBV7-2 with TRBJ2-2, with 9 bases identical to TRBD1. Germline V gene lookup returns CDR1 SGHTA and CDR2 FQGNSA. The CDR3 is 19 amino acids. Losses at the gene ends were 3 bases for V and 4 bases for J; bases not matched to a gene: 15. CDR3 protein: CASSLRGPGTGSLTGELFF. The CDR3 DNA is TGTGCCAGCAGCTTGAGGGGTCCGGGGACAGGGTCCCTCACCGGGGAGCTGTTTTTT.

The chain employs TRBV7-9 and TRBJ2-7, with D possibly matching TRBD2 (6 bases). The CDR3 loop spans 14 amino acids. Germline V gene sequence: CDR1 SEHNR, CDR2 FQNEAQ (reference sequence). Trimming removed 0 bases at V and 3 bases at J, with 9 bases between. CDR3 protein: CASSLARGNYEQYF. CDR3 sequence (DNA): TGTGCCAGCAGCTTAGCGCGCGGGAACTACGAGCAGTACTTC.

The CDR3 sequence: CAWSVQGGPYEQYF. CDR3 coding DNA: TGTGCCTGGAGTGTACAGGGGGGCCCCTACGAGCAGTACTTC. The chain links TRBV30 to TRBJ2-7; 8 bases agree with TRBD1. The V and J ends lost 0 bases and 2 bases, in that order; junction bases with no gene match: 3. The CDR3 spans 14 residues. From germline, CDR1 is GTSNPN and CDR2 SVGIG (reference sequence).

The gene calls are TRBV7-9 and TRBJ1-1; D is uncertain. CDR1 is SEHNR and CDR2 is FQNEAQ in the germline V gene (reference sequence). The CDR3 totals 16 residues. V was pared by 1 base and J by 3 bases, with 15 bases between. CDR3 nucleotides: TGTGCCAGCAGCTTAGGGGAGGTAAGCCGGGACACTGAAGCTTTCTTT. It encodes CASSLGEVSRDTEAFF.

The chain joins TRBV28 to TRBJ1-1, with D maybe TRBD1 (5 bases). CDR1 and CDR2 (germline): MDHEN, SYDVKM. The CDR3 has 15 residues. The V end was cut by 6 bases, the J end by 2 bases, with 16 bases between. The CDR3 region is CASSQRGTGNTEAFF. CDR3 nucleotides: TGTGCCAGCAGCCAAAGGGGCACAGGCAACACTGAAGCTTTCTTT.

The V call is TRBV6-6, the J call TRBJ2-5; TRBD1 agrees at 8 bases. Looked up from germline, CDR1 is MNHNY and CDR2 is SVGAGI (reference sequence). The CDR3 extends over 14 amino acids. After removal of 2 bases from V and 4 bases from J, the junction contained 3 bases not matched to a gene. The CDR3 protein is CASSYVGQGETQYF. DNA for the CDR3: TGTGCCAGCAGTTACGTCGGACAGGGAGAGACCCAGTACTTC.

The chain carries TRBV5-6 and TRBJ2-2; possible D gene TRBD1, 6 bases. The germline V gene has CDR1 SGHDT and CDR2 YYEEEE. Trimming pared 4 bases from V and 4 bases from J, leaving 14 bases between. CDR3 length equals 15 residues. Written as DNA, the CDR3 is TGTGCCAGCAGCCGAGGGCCAGGGGTCACCGGGGAGCTGTTTTTT. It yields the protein CASSRGPGVTGELFF.

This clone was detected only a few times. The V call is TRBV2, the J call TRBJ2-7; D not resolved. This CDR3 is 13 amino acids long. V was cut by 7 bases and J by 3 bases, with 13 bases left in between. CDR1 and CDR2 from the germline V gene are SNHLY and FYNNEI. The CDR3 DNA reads TGTGCCAGCACCCACCCTGGCGGCTACGAGCAGTACTTC. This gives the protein CASTHPGGYEQYF.

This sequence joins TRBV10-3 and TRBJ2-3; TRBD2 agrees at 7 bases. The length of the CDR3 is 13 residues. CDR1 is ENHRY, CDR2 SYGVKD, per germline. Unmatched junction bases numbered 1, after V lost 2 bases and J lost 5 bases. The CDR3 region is CAISEGGGDTQYF. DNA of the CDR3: TGTGCCATCAGTGAGGGGGGGGGAGATACGCAGTATTTT.

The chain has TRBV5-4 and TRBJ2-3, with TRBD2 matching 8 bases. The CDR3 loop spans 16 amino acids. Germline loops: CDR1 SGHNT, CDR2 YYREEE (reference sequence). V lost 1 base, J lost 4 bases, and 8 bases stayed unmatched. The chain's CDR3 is CASSLRAGGRADTQYF. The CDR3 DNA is TGTGCCAGCAGCTTGAGGGCGGGAGGTCGCGCAGATACGCAGTATTTT.

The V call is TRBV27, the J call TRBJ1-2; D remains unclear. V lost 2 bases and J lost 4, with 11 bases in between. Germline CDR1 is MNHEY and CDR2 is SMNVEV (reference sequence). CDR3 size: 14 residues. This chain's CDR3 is CASSLGGFPYGYTF. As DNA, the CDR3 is TGTGCCAGCAGTTTAGGAGGCTTTCCCTATGGCTACACCTTC.